The rows below give T cell receptor beta chains drawn from one sample of a study of T cells expressing NK-cell markers. With the 5' RACE reads reprocessed, TCRdb shows one record per CDR3 protein and no DNA. With approximately 550,000 distinct CDR3 sequences in the sample, the ten largest clones hold approximately 3.6%. The specimen was blood T cells: a sorted CD56 or NKG2C T cell subset, CD4+ or CD8+ T cells, or bulk PBMC T cells (not recorded which). These TCRs come from a young man in good health. Each CDR3 is given with its conserved first and last residue. The order of the fields is V gene, J gene, CDR3 protein.

V gene: TRBV12-3/TRBV12-4
J gene: TRBJ2-5
CDR3 protein: CASNGAGAQYF

V gene: TRBV3-1
J gene: TRBJ2-3
CDR3 protein: CASSRTSGSGTDTQYF

V gene: TRBV15
J gene: TRBJ2-5
CDR3 protein: CATSRGGRGEETQYF

V gene: TRBV5-1
J gene: TRBJ2-5
CDR3 protein: CASSPETGYQETQYF

V gene: TRBV7-8
J gene: TRBJ1-5
CDR3 protein: CASSSILRSGNNQPQHF

V gene: TRBV12-3/TRBV12-4
J gene: TRBJ2-2
CDR3 protein: CASNTDSSGELFF

V gene: TRBV5-1
J gene: TRBJ1-1
CDR3 protein: CASSLGGPDNKGAFF

V gene: TRBV5-1
J gene: TRBJ1-2
CDR3 protein: CASYDRATNYGYTF

V gene: TRBV10-3
J gene: TRBJ2-1
CDR3 protein: CAISESGQGNVFF

V gene: TRBV6-1
J gene: TRBJ2-7
CDR3 protein: CASTRGTGGIYEQYF

V gene: TRBV12-3/TRBV12-4
J gene: TRBJ1-5
CDR3 protein: CASSSAIGTGNLNQPQHF

V gene: TRBV30
J gene: TRBJ2-7
CDR3 protein: CAWSVHRGSSEQYF

V gene: TRBV20-1
J gene: TRBJ2-1
CDR3 protein: CSARDAGGRSSYNEQFF

V gene: TRBV5-1
J gene: TRBJ1-1
CDR3 protein: CASSPRTGSGTEAFF

V gene: TRBV6-2/TRBV6-3
J gene: TRBJ2-1
CDR3 protein: CASSSVGLPNPSEQFF

V gene: TRBV11-2
J gene: TRBJ2-1
CDR3 protein: CASSLDGLASYNEQFF